The 7 T cell receptor beta chains reported below all come from one sample, sequenced in a study of T cell changes during pregnancy in multiple sclerosis (dated by TCRdb to about 2019). Receptor libraries were prepared by the immunoSEQ multiplex PCR assay. The source is immuneACCESS, and TCRdb retained only in-frame sequences with V and J called. Part of the clones is not carried over; for the studies checked, unresolved V genes explain less than half of this, and the remainder is unexplained. Here the sample has 65,000 to 85,000 clones; nearly 95% occur a single time. The ten largest clonotypes hold more than 0.12% of the sample. The input for sequencing was CD4+ T cells from peripheral blood mononuclear cells, taken after pregnancy. The receptor source for this set is a female donor with multiple sclerosis, enrolled in a pregnancy study.

The chain joins TRBV11-1 to TRBJ2-2; TRBD2 matches 13 bases. The CDR3 covers 18 residues. V was pared by 1 base and J by 6 bases, with 8 bases of the junction left unmatched. Looked up from germline, CDR1 is SGHAT and CDR2 is FQDESV (reference sequence). The CDR3 sequence: CASSLVGLAGANPGELFF. CDR3 sequence (DNA): TGTGCCAGCAGCTTAGTAGGACTAGCGGGGGCCAATCCCGGGGAGCTGTTTTTT. Based on the CDR3 plus reference TRBV11-1 and TRBJ2-2, the full variable domain is EAEVAQSPRYKITEKSQAVAFWCDPISGHATLYWYRQILGQGPELLVQFQDESVVDDSQLPKDRFSAERLKGVDSTLKIQPAELGDSAMYLCASSLVGLAGANPGELFFGEGSRLTVL.

The chain joins TRBV27 to TRBJ2-1, with D tentatively TRBD2 (7 bases). The CDR3 totals 17 residues. Trimming removed 2 bases at V and 0 bases at J, with 14 bases between. Germline V gene lookup returns CDR1 MNHEY and CDR2 SMNVEV (reference sequence). The CDR3 sequence is CASSLLGGASSYNEQFF. The CDR3 DNA reads as TGTGCCAGCAGTTTACTAGGGGGGGCTAGCTCCTACAATGAGCAGTTCTTC.

The CDR3: CASSVGLAGDRSYEQYF. The CDR3 coding sequence is TGTGCCAGCAGCGTAGGACTAGCGGGAGATAGGTCCTACGAGCAGTACTTC. The rearrangement joins TRBV9 to TRBJ2-7; TRBD2 matches at 12 bases. The V and J ends lost 0 bases and 1 base, in that order; junction bases with no gene match: 5. The CDR3 runs 17 residues. CDR1 and CDR2 from the germline V gene are SGDLS and YYNGEE. The full variable domain, completed using reference TRBV9 and TRBJ2-7, is DSGVTQTPKHLITATGQRVTLRCSPRSGDLSVYWYQQSLDQGLQFLIQYYNGEERAKGNILERFSAQQFPDLHSELNLSSLELGDSALYFCASSVGLAGDRSYEQYFGPGTRLTVT.

The chain joins TRBV30 to TRBJ2-7; TRBD2 agrees at 8 bases. The CDR3 runs to 15 residues. Germline V CDR1 and CDR2: GTSNPN, SVGIG (reference sequence). Losses at the gene ends were 4 bases for V and 0 bases for J; bases not matched to a gene: 8. As DNA, the CDR3 is TGTGCCTGGATCCCACGGGGGGGAGGCTCCTACGAGCAGTACTTC. Translated: CAWIPRGGGSYEQYF.

This chain connects TRBV7-9 to TRBJ1-1; D gene ambiguous. V was cut by 5 bases and J by 5 bases, with 12 bases left in between. The CDR3 sequence is 13 residues long. Per the germline V gene, CDR1 is SEHNR and CDR2 is FQNEAQ (reference sequence). CDR3 coding DNA: TGTGCCAGCAGCCCGGGGAGTTGGACTGAAGCTTTCTTT. This translates into CASSPGSWTEAFF. Filled out from reference TRBV7-9 and TRBJ1-1, the complete variable domain reads DTGVSQNPRHKITKRGQNVTFRCDPISEHNRLYWYRQTLGQGPEFLTYFQNEAQLEKSRLLSDRFSAERPKGSFSTLEIQRTEQGDSAMYLCASSPGSWTEAFFGQGTRLTVV.

V gene TRBV6-1 combines with J gene TRBJ2-1; 13 bases match TRBD2. Germline CDR1 MNHNS, CDR2 SASEGT. Losses at the gene ends were 3 bases for V and 9 bases for J; bases not matched to a gene: 14. The CDR3 length is 18 residues. Here the CDR3 DNA reads TGTGCCAGCAGTGACGGCCCCAGGACTAGCGGGAGTTCGAGTGAGCAGTTCTTC. Its translation: CASSDGPRTSGSSSEQFF.

J is TRBJ2-5 and V is TRBV19; 10 nucleotides match TRBD1. Germline-derived CDR1 and CDR2 are LNHDA and SQIVND (reference sequence). This CDR3 spans 14 amino acids. J gave up 5 bases and V 7 bases, and 7 bases lay outside the gene matches. CDR3 coding DNA: TGTGCCAGTACCATGACAGGGGGCGGGGAGACCCAGTACTTC. Its translation: CASTMTGGGETQYF.